What follows are 16 T cell receptor beta chains derived from one specimen sequenced in a study of CD8 T cells in ankylosing spondylitis. TCRdb reprocessed the 5' RACE reads via MiXCR and lists one record per CDR3 protein. The sample has roughly 220,000 distinct CDR3 sequences; about 10% are singletons. The sequencing sample was made of blood, either unsorted or a sorted T cell fraction (not recorded which). The receptors stem from a male donor with ankylosing spondylitis or in good health (not recorded which).

This clonotype appeared many times. The V and J genes are TRBV12-3 or TRBV12-4 and TRBJ2-3; the match to TRBD2 covers 7 bases. Unmatched junction bases numbered 9, after V lost 5 bases and J lost 4 bases. The CDR3 is 15 residues long. CDR3 bases: TGTGCCAGCAGTCCCTTGGGTGGGGGGGCAGATACGCAGTATTTT. It translates to CASSPLGGGADTQYF.

This clonotype came up many times. V and J are TRBV5-1 and TRBJ2-1, with D possibly matching TRBD1 (5 bases). The CDR3 is made up of 17 amino acids. In germline, CDR1 is SGHRS, CDR2 YFSETQ. The ends were cut back, 2 bases at V and 0 bases at J, with 15 bases in the middle. This chain's CDR3 is CASSFVEGALSYNEQFF. DNA for the CDR3: TGCGCCAGCAGCTTTGTGGAAGGGGCCCTCTCCTACAATGAGCAGTTCTTC.

This clonotype was seen only a few times. The rearrangement joins TRBV9 to TRBJ2-1, with 13 bases that match TRBD2. Per germline, CDR1 SGDLS and CDR2 YYNGEE. CDR3 length: 16 amino acids. Losses at the gene ends were 4 bases for V and 7 bases for J; bases not matched to a gene: 8. DNA for the CDR3: TGTGCCAGCAGCCTCGGGACTAGCGGGATGAGGAATGAGCAGTTCTTC. Translation gives CASSLGTSGMRNEQFF. Full variable domain (missing parts from reference TRBV9 and TRBJ2-1): DSGVTQTPKHLITATGQRVTLRCSPRSGDLSVYWYQQSLDQGLQFLIQYYNGEERAKGNILERFSAQQFPDLHSELNLSSLELGDSALYFCASSLGTSGMRNEQFFGPGTRLTVL.

The table lists this clonotype with many counts. The chain uses TRBV9 and TRBJ2-5, with TRBD1 matching over 9 bases. This CDR3 contains 17 residues. The J segment lost 5 bases and the V segment lost 0 bases, leaving 11 bases of the junction unmatched. Germline V lookup: CDR1 SGDLS, CDR2 YYNGEE. The CDR3 bases are TGTGCCAGCAGCGTAGGTGGGACAGGGAATTTCGGGGAGACCCAGTACTTC. This codes for CASSVGGTGNFGETQYF.

This clonotype was seen at least ten times. The rearrangement links TRBV2 to TRBJ2-3; D not certain. Germline CDR1 reads SNHLY; CDR2 reads FYNNEI. Trimming stripped 2 bases from V and 6 bases from J, with 15 bases between. This CDR3 is built from 15 residues. In DNA form, the CDR3 reads TGTGCCAGCAGTGAACCGGGCGGCCACCGGGATACGCAGTATTTT. It translates to CASSEPGGHRDTQYF.

This chain uses TRBV29-1 with TRBJ2-7; D perhaps matches TRBD1 (6 bases). The germline V gene has CDR1 SQVTM and CDR2 ANQGSEA. The CDR3 covers 13 residues. V dropped 4 bases and J dropped 2 bases, with 12 bases sitting between them. The CDR3 DNA reads TGCAGCGTTGGACGACAGGCCCCCTACGAGCAGTACTTC. It translates to CSVGRQAPYEQYF.

The chain joins TRBV7-9 to TRBJ2-7; no reliable D call. The V gene lost 3 bases and the J gene lost 5 bases, with 14 bases spanning the gap. The CDR3 contains 14 residues. The germline gives CDR1 SEHNR, CDR2 FQNEAQ (reference sequence). In DNA, the CDR3 is TGTGCCAGCAGCTTTGGGGTCCTCCCTCACGAGCAGTACTTC. It encodes CASSFGVLPHEQYF.

This clonotype was observed at least ten times. The chain carries TRBV5-1 and TRBJ1-6; D unresolved. Germline V gene sequence: CDR1 SGHRS, CDR2 YFSETQ. This CDR3 has 16 amino acids. Trimming removed 4 bases from V and 6 bases from J, with 17 bases in between. This CDR3 is CASSPLGELGNSPLHF. The CDR3 DNA is TGCGCCAGCAGCCCTCTCGGAGAACTCGGTAATTCACCCCTCCACTTT.

This chain connects TRBV7-2 to TRBJ2-3; D may be TRBD2 (5 bases). Trimming stripped 4 bases from V and 8 bases from J, with 22 bases between. This CDR3 has 16 amino acids. Per germline, CDR1 SGHTA and CDR2 FQGNSA. The CDR3 DNA reads TGTGCCAGCAGCTCTAAGATCGGGAAATTGAAAAGTACGCAGTATTTT. This gives the protein CASSSKIGKLKSTQYF.

This clonotype was observed many times. The chain employs TRBV6-5 and TRBJ2-7, with D perhaps TRBD2 (7 bases). V was clipped by 4 bases and J by 3 bases, with 16 bases between them. The germline V gene has CDR1 MNHEY and CDR2 SVGAGI. This CDR3 is 15 amino acids long. The CDR3 bases are TGTGCCAGCAGTTTGGGGGGGGCGCTGGGCTACGAGCAGTACTTC. It specifies CASSLGGALGYEQYF.

This clonotype was counted at least ten times. The rearrangement links TRBV20-1 to TRBJ2-5; D gene unclear. The germline CDR1 and CDR2 sequences are DFQATT and SNEGSKA (reference sequence). This CDR3 is built from 11 residues. Trimming removed 7 bases at V and 0 bases at J, with 6 bases between. The CDR3 region has the DNA TGCAGTGGCGAGTACCAAGAGACCCAGTACTTC. Protein: CSGEYQETQYF.

This clonotype has at least ten counts. The genes are TRBV7-3 and TRBJ2-7, with D maybe TRBD1 (6 bases). Germline V lookup: CDR1 SGHTA, CDR2 FQGTGA. The CDR3 has 14 residues. V lost 5 bases, J lost 5 bases, and 16 bases lay in between. This chain's CDR3 is CASSHEGGSNEQYF. The CDR3 DNA reads as TGTGCCAGCAGCCATGAAGGGGGTTCCAACGAGCAGTACTTC. The full variable domain, completed using reference TRBV7-3 and TRBJ2-7, is GAGVSQTPSNKVTEKGKYVELRCDPISGHTALYWYRQSLGQGPEFLIYFQGTGAADDSGLPNDRFFAVRPEGSVSTLKIQRTERGDSAVYLCASSHEGGSNEQYFGPGTRLTVT.

The chain joins TRBV7-2 to TRBJ2-6; D remains ambiguous. V shed 5 bases and J shed 1 base, with 9 bases lying between them. This CDR3 contains 15 residues. Per germline, CDR1 SGHTA and CDR2 FQGNSA. This CDR3 is CASSAASSGANVLTF. The CDR3 DNA reads as TGTGCCAGCAGCGCGGCCTCTTCTGGGGCCAACGTCCTGACTTTC.

The rearrangement joins TRBV15 to TRBJ2-1; no firm D call. Germline CDR1 reads LNHNV; CDR2 reads YYDKDF (reference sequence). CDR3 length: 12 residues. V lost 5 bases to trimming and J lost 9 bases, with 11 bases between them. As DNA, the CDR3 is TGTGCCACCAGCCTAGTGTATAGTGAGCAGTTCTTC. Protein sequence: CATSLVYSEQFF.

This clonotype occurred many times. The chain combines TRBV6-6 with TRBJ2-5; 7 positions agree with TRBD1. Germline V CDR1 and CDR2: MNHNY, SVGAGI (reference sequence). The trim removed 8 bases at V and 7 bases at J, leaving 7 bases unmatched. CDR3 length equals 12 residues. CDR3 nucleotide sequence: TGTGCCAGCGGGCAGGGGGTCGGGACCCAGTACTTC. Amino acid sequence: CASGQGVGTQYF.

The chain recombines TRBV14 with TRBJ2-5, with D perhaps TRBD1 (6 bases). This CDR3 has 15 amino acids. Germline CDR1 is SGHDN and CDR2 is FVKESK. Trimming left V 0 bases short and J 5 bases short, with 13 bases between. The DNA for the CDR3 is TGTGCCAGCAGCCAAGATACACAGGGTGGCGAGACCCAGTACTTC. Protein: CASSQDTQGGETQYF.